The clone carrying this T cell receptor beta chain was counted ten times or more. Its antigen is unidentified. The record originates from a study of CD8 T cells in ankylosing spondylitis. General study findings and limits: A motif in TCR beta, a set of seven to nine highly homologous variants, appeared characteristic of ankylosing spondylitis blood. In the blood and synovial fluid of reactive arthritis, some motif variants had been previously reported. With a CD8+ phenotype, disease-linked clones were relatively rare in peripheral blood.

Quantitative 5'-RACE with molecular barcodes was used to make the TCR beta libraries. MiXCR, run by TCRdb on the 5' RACE reads, gives a single entry per CDR3 protein. Among 250,000 to 400,000 distinct CDR3 sequences, roughly 11% were seen once, and the ten largest hold around 8.4%. The source is a female donor with ankylosing spondylitis or in good health (not recorded which). Sequencing input: blood, either unsorted or a sorted T cell fraction (not recorded which).

The CDR3 DNA is TGCAGCGTTTGGCCGGGACAGCCGAACAATGAGCAGTTCTTC. It yields the protein CSVWPGQPNNEQFF. The genes are TRBV29-1 and TRBJ2-1, with 7 nucleotides matching TRBD1. The CDR3 is made up of 14 amino acids. The germline CDR1 and CDR2 sequences are SQVTM and ANQGSEA. V lost 5 bases, J lost 5 bases, and 9 bases stayed unmatched.